The TCR beta chain under discussion was sequenced for a study of blood T cells in healthy people across ages. About the research overall: Researchers report that template switching captured about one barcoded beta molecule per two T cells.

Next came a second PCR, run for about 7 to 12 cycles, which used a sample-barcoded 5' primer along with a J-beta primer mix. TCRdb reprocessed the 5' RACE reads with MiXCR, giving one entry per CDR3 protein. The data hold approximately 690,000 distinct CDR3 sequences, with around 38% observed a single time. Points from the study as a whole: Across the age range, TCR beta diversity per million T cells fell in a roughly linear way. Naive T cell percentage showed a strong correlation with the diversity of TCR beta.

V lost 3 bases, J lost 5 bases, and 16 bases lay in between. This CDR3 has 15 residues. The V gene's germline CDR1 is SGHTA and CDR2 FQGNSA. This clonotype appeared many times. What it binds is unknown. Isolation yielded PBMCs, at least 7 million per sample, in every case. V and J are TRBV7-2 and TRBJ2-5; D possibly corresponds to TRBD1 (6 bases). The sequencing sample was made of blood. The sequence was obtained from an older man in good health. CDR3 loop: CASSFTPDSTETQYF. Here the CDR3 DNA reads TGTGCCAGCAGCTTTACCCCGGACAGCACGGAGACCCAGTACTTC.